This T cell receptor beta chain was sequenced in a study of blood T cell repertoires in COVID-19. Across the study: The samples span acute and convalescent COVID-19 from the United States, Italy and Spain. PBMCs, B-cell-depleted T cells, or T cells were the source of the cDNA or gDNA that made up the material.

This CDR3 comprises 16 residues. V lost 3 bases and J lost 1; bases outside the gene matches: 3. Germline V lookup: CDR1 WNHNN, CDR2 SYGVQD (reference sequence). As originally analysed: Reference gene primer amplification gave nucleated cell count estimates. Sequenced by immunoSEQ multiplex PCR; TCRdb stores in-frame clones only, minus some. The V and J calls and clone size are taken from that table; D and trimming were inferred from the DNA. In the table there are roughly 30,000 clones, around 87% of which are singletons. The origin of this receptor is a human donor in a cohort sampled during active COVID-19. Sequenced material: peripheral blood. This rearrangement joins TRBV10-1 to TRBJ2-3, with 11 bases lining up with TRBD2. CDR3 protein: CASSELTSGGTDTQYF. DNA of the CDR3: TGCGCCAGCAGTGAACTGACTAGCGGGGGCACAGATACGCAGTATTTT.